What follows describes a single TCR beta chain. This record comes from a study of blood T cell repertoires in COVID-19. Across the whole study: COVID-19 samples collected from the United States, Italy and Spain covered acute and convalescent phases.

Patients at the Seattle site were enrolled during active infection and followed longitudinally. Per the study methods: Reference gene primer amplification gave estimated nucleated cell counts. Measured with immunoSEQ multiplex PCR; TCRdb has only the in-frame clones, and not every one. The V and J calls and the clone size are those of that table, but D and trimming were determined from the DNA. The table shows 410,000 or so clones, with around nine tenths occurring only once. The CDR3 covers 14 residues. Trimming removed 6 bases from V and 6 bases from J, with 17 bases in between. The germline V gene encodes CDR1 MNHEY and CDR2 SVGAGI.

The origin of this receptor is a woman aged 40 to 50 with COVID-19, enrolled during active disease. This chain uses TRBV6-5 with TRBJ1-1; the D is unclear. Sequenced material: peripheral blood. As DNA, the CDR3 is TGTGCCAGCAGCCAAAGGAGGTTGTACGCTGAAGCTTTCTTT. Amino acid sequence: CASSQRRLYAEAFF.